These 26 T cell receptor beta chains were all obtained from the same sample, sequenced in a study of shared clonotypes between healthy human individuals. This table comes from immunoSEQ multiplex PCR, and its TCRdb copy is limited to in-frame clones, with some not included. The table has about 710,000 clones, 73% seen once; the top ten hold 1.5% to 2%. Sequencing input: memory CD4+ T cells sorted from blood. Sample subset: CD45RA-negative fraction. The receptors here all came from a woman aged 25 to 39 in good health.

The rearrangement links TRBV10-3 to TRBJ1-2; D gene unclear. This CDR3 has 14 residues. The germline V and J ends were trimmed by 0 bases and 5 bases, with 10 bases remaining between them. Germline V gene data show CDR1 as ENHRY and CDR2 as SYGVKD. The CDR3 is CAISESVLRYGYTF. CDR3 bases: TGTGCCATCAGTGAGTCGGTCCTCCGGTATGGCTACACCTTC.

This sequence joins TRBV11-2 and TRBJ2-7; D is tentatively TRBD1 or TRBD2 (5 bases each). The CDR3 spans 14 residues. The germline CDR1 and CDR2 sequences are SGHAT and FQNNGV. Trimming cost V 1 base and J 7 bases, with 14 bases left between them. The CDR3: CASSLGGERGEQYF. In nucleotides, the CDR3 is TGTGCCAGCAGCTTAGGAGGGGAAAGGGGTGAGCAGTACTTC.

CDR3 in amino acids: CASSPNRVETQYF. The CDR3 DNA reads as TGTGCCAGCAGCCCGAACAGGGTAGAGACCCAGTACTTC. The genes are TRBV7-2 and TRBJ2-5; perhaps TRBD1 as D (6 bases). This CDR3 is built from 13 residues. Germline CDR1 is SGHTA and CDR2 is FQGNSA. The germline V and J ends were trimmed by 5 bases and 4 bases, with 11 bases remaining between them. The whole variable domain, remainder taken from reference TRBV7-2 and TRBJ2-5, is GAGVSQSPSNKVTEKGKDVELRCDPISGHTALYWYRQSLGQGLEFLIYFQGNSAPDKSGLPSDRFSAERTGGSVSTLTIQRTQQEDSAVYLCASSPNRVETQYFGPGTRLLVL.

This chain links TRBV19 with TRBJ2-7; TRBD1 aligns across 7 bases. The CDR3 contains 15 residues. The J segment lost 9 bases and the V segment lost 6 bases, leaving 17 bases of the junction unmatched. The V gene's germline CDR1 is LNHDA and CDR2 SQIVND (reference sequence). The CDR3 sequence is CASSFSGTAHYGQYF. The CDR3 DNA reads TGTGCCAGTAGCTTCTCCGGGACAGCCCACTATGGGCAGTACTTC.

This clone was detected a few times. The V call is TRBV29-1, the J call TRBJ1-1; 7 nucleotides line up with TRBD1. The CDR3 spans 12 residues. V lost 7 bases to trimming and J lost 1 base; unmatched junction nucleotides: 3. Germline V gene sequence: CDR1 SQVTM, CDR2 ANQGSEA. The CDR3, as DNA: TGCAGCGGGGGACAGAGGAACACTGAAGCTTTCTTT. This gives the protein CSGGQRNTEAFF.

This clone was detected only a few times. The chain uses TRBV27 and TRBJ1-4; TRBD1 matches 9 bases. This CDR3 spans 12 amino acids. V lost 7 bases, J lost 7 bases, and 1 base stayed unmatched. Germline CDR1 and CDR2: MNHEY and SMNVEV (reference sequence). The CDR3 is CASKTGGEKLFF. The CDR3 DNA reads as TGTGCCAGCAAGACAGGGGGTGAAAAACTGTTTTTT.

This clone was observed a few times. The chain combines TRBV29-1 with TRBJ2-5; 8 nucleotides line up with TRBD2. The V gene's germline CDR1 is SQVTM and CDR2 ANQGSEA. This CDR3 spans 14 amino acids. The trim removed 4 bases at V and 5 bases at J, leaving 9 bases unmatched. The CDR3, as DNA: TGCAGCGTTGCGGCCGGTCCTAGCGGGGAGACCCAGTACTTC. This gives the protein CSVAAGPSGETQYF. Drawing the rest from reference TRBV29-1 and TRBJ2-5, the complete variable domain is SAVISQKPSRDICQRGTSLTIQCQVDSQVTMMFWYRQQPGQSLTLIATANQGSEATYESGFVIDKFPISRPNLTFSTLTVSNMSPEDSSIYLCSVAAGPSGETQYFGPGTRLLVL.

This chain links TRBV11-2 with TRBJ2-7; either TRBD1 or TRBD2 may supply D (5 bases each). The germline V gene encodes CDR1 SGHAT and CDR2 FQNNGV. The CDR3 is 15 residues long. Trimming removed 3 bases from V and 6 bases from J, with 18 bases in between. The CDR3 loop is CASSFGARSRGEQYF. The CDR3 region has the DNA TGTGCCAGCAGCTTTGGGGCCAGAAGTCGGGGCGAGCAGTACTTC.

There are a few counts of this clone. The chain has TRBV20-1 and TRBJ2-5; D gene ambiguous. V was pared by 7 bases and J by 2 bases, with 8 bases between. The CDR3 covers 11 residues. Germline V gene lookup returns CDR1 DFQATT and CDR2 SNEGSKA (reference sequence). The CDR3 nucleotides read TGCAGTGGTCCCTTGCAAGAGACCCAGTACTTC. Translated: CSGPLQETQYF.

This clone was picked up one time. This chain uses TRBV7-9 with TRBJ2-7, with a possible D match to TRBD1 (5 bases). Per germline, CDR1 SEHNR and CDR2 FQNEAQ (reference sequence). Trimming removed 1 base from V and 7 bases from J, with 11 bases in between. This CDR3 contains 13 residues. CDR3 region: CASSLGSGREQYF. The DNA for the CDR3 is TGTGCCAGCAGCTTAGGTTCAGGGCGTGAGCAGTACTTC.

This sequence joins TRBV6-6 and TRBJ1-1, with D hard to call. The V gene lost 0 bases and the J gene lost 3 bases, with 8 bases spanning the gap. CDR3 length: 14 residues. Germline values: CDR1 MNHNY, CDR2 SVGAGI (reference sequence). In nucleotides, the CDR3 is TGTGCCAGCAGTTACTCGACGTGGGACACTGAAGCTTTCTTT. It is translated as CASSYSTWDTEAFF.

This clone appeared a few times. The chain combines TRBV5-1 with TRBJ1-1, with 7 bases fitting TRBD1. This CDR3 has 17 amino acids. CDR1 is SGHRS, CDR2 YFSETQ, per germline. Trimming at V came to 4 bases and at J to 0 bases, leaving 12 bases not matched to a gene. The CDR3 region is CASSLTITGTVNTEAFF. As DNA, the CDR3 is TGCGCCAGCAGCCTTACTATCACCGGGACAGTGAACACTGAAGCTTTCTTT.

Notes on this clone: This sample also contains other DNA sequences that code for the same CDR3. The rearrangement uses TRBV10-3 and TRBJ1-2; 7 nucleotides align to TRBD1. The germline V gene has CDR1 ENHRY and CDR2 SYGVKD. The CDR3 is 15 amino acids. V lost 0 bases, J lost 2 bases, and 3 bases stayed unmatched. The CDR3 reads CAISESETGNYGYTF. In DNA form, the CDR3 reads TGTGCCATCAGTGAGTCGGAGACAGGGAACTATGGCTACACCTTC.

In DNA, the CDR3 is TGTGCCAGCTCAATCCGGGACGGCTACGAGCAGTACTTC. This codes for CASSIRDGYEQYF. V and J are TRBV18 and TRBJ2-7; possibly TRBD1 or TRBD2 for D (5 bases each). The CDR3 totals 13 residues. The V end lost 5 bases, the J end lost 3 bases, and 11 bases lay between the germline ends. Germline assignment: CDR1 KGHSH and CDR2 LQKENI.

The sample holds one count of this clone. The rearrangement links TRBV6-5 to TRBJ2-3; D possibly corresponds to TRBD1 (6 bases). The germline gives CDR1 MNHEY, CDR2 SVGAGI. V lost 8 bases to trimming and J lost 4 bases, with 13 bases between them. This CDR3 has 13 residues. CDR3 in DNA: TGTGCCAGCGGGTGGACAGTCGCAGATACGCAGTATTTT. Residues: CASGWTVADTQYF.

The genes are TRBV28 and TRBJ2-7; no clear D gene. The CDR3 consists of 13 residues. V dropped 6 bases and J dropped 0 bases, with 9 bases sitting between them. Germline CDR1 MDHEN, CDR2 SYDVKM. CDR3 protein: CASRNPNSYEQYF. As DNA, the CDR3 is TGTGCCAGCAGAAACCCCAACTCCTACGAGCAGTACTTC.

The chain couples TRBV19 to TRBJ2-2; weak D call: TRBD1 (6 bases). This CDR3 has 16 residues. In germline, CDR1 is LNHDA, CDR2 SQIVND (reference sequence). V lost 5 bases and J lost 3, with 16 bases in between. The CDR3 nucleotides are TGTGCCAGTAGTGCCAAACAGGGTTGGGACACCGGGGAGCTGTTTTTT. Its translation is CASSAKQGWDTGELFF.

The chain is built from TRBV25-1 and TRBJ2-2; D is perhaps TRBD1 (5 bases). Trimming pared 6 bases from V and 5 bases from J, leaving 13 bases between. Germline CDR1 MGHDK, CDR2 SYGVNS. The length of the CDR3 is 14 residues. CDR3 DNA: TGTGCCAGCAGGGTCAGGGCTGAAACCGGGGAGCTGTTTTTT. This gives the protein CASRVRAETGELFF.

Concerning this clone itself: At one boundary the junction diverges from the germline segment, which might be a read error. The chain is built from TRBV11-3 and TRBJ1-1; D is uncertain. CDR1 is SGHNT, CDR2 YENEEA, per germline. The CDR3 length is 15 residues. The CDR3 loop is CTSSFFSRTDTEAFF. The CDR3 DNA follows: TGTACCAGCAGCTTTTTCAGCCGTACGGACACTGAAGCTTTCTTT.

CDR3 DNA sequence: TGTGCCAGCAGCCCCCGGGAGGCCGGGGAGACCCAGTACTTC. Protein: CASSPREAGETQYF. The chain links TRBV6-5 to TRBJ2-5, with 7 bases matching TRBD2. The germline V gene encodes CDR1 MNHEY and CDR2 SVGAGI. The junction had 9 bases not matched to a gene; V was cut back by 6 bases and J by 5 bases. The CDR3 is 14 residues long.

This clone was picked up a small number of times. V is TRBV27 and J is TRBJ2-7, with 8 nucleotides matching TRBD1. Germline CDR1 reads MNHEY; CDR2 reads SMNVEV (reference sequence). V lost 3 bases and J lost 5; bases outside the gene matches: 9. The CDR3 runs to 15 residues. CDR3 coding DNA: TGTGCCAGCAGTTTCTTCGGGACAGGAGGCCACGAGCAGTACTTC. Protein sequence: CASSFFGTGGHEQYF.

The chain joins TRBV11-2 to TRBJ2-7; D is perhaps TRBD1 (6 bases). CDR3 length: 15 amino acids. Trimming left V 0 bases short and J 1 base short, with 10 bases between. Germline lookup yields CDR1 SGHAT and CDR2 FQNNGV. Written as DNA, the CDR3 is TGTGCCAGCAGCTTAGAACAGGGCCCTTCCTACGAGCAGTACTTC. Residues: CASSLEQGPSYEQYF. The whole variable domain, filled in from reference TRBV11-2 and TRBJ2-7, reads EAGVAQSPRYKIIEKRQSVAFWCNPISGHATLYWYQQILGQGPKLLIQFQNNGVVDDSQLPKDRFSAERLKGVDSTLKIQPAKLEDSAVYLCASSLEQGPSYEQYFGPGTRLTVT.

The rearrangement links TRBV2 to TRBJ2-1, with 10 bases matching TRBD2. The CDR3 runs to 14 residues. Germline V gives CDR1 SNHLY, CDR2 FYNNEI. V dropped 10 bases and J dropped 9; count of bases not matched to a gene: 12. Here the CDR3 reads CATSSGSGTSEQFF. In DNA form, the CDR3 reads TGTGCCACCTCTAGCGGGAGTGGGACAAGTGAGCAGTTCTTC.

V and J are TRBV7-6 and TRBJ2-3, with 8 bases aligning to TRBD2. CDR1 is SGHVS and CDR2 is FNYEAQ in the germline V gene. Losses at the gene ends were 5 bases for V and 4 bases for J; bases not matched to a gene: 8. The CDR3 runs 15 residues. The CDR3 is CASSVSGTGADTQYF. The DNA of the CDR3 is TGTGCCAGCAGCGTTAGCGGGACCGGGGCAGATACGCAGTATTTT.

CDR3 bases: TGTGCCAGCGGGGATTTAGGACACGGCAGCAATCAGCCCCAGCATTTT. Translated: CASGDLGHGSNQPQHF. The chain has TRBV27 and TRBJ1-5; D is possibly TRBD1 (5 bases). Germline V gene data show CDR1 as MNHEY and CDR2 as SMNVEV (reference sequence). V lost 8 bases and J 1 base, leaving 18 bases between the germline ends. The CDR3 loop spans 16 amino acids.

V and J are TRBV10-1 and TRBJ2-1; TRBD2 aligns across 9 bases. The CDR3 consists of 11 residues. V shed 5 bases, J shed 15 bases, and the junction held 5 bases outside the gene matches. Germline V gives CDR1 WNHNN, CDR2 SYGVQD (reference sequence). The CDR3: CASSSGRITFF. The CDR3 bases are TGCGCCAGCAGTAGCGGGAGGATTACGTTCTTC.